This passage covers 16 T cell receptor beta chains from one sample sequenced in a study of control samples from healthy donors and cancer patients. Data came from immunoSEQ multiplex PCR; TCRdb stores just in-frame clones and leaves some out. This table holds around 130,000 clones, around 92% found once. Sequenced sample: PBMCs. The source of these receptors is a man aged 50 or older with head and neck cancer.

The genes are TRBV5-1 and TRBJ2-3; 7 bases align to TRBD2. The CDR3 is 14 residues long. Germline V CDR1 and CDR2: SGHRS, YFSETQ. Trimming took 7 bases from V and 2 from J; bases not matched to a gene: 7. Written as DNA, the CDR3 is TGCGCCAGCTACCGAGCGGGGTCCACAGATACGCAGTATTTT. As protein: CASYRAGSTDTQYF.

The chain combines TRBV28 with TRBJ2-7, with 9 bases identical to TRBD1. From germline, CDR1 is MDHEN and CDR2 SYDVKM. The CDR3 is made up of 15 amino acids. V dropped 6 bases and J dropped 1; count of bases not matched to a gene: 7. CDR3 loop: CASRSAGTGSYEQYF. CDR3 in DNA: TGTGCCAGCAGATCCGCCGGGACAGGGTCCTACGAGCAGTACTTC.

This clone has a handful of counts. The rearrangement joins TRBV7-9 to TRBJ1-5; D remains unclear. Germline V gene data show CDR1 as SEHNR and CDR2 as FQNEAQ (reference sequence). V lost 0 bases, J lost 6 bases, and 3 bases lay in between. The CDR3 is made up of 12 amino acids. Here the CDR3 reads CASSLAGQPQHF. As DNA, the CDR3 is TGTGCCAGCAGCTTAGCTGGTCAGCCCCAGCATTTT.

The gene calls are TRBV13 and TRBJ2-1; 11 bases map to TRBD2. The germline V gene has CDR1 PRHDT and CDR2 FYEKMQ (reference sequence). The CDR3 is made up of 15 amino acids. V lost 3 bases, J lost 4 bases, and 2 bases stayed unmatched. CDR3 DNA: TGTGCCAGCAGCTTTACTAGCGGGAGTTACAATGAGCAGTTCTTC. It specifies CASSFTSGSYNEQFF. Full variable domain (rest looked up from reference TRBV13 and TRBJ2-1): AAGVIQSPRHLIKEKRETATLKCYPIPRHDTVYWYQQGPGQDPQFLISFYEKMQSDKGSIPDRFSAQQFSDYHSELNMSSLELGDSALYFCASSFTSGSYNEQFFGPGTRLTVL.

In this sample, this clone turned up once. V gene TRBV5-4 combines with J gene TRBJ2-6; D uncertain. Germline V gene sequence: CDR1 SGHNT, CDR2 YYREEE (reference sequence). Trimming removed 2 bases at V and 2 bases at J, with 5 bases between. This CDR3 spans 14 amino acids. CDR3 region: CASSFLAGANVLTF. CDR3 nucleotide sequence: TGTGCCAGCAGCTTCCTAGCTGGGGCCAACGTCCTGACTTTC. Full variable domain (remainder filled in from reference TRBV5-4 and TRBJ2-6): ETGVTQSPTHLIKTRGQQVTLRCSSQSGHNTVSWYQQALGQGPQFIFQYYREEENGRGNFPPRFSGLQFPNYSSELNVNALELDDSALYLCASSFLAGANVLTFGAGSRLTVL.

This chain's CDR3 is CSADRDYGYTF. The DNA of the CDR3 is TGCAGCGCAGACAGAGACTATGGCTACACCTTC. The chain couples TRBV29-1 to TRBJ1-2, with D tentatively TRBD1 (5 bases). This CDR3 has 11 amino acids. Per germline, CDR1 SQVTM and CDR2 ANQGSEA. V was shortened by 7 bases and J by 3 bases, with 9 bases between the two germline ends.

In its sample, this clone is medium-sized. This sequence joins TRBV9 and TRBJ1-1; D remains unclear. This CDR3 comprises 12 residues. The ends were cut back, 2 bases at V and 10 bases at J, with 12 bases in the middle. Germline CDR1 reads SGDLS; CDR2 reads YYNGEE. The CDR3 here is CASSVGTGGAFF. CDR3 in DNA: TGTGCCAGCAGCGTGGGAACTGGAGGAGCTTTCTTT.

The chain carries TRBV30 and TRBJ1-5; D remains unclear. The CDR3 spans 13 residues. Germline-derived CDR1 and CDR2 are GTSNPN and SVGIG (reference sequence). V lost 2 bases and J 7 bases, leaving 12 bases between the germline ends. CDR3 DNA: TGTGCCTGGAGTAAGGGTCGAACACAGCCCCAGCATTTT. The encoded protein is CAWSKGRTQPQHF.

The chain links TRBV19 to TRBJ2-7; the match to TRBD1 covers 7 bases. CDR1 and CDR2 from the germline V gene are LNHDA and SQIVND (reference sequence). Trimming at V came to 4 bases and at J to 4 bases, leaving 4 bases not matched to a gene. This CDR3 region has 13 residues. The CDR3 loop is CASSTETGYEQYF. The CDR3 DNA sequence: TGTGCCAGTAGTACTGAGACAGGGTACGAGCAGTACTTC. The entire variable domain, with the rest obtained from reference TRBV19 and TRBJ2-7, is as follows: DGGITQSPKYLFRKEGQNVTLSCEQNLNHDAMYWYRQDPGQGLRLIYYSQIVNDFQKGDIAEGYSVSREKKESFPLTVTSAQKNPTAFYLCASSTETGYEQYFGPGTRLTVT.

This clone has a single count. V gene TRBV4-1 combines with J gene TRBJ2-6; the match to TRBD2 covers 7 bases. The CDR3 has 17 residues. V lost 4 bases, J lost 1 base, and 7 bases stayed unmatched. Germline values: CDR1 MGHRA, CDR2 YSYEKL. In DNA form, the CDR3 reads TGCGCCAGCAGCCCGTACGGGGGAGGGTCTGGGGCCAACGTCCTGACTTTC. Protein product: CASSPYGGGSGANVLTF.

The CDR3 protein is CASTQGGAYNSPLHF. CDR3 in DNA: TGTGCCAGTACACAGGGTGGCGCCTATAATTCACCCCTCCACTTT. This chain uses TRBV7-9 with TRBJ1-6; tentative D call: TRBD1 (6 bases). The V gene lost 9 bases and the J gene lost 2 bases, with 14 bases spanning the gap. The length of the CDR3 is 15 residues. Germline loops: CDR1 SEHNR, CDR2 FQNEAQ (reference sequence).

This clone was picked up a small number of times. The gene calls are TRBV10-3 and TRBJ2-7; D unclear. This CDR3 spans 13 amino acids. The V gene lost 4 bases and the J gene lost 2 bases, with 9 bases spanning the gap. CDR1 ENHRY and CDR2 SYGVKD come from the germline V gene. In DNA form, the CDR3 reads TGTGCCATCAGTGCTGGGGATGCCTACGAGCAGTACTTC. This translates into CAISAGDAYEQYF.

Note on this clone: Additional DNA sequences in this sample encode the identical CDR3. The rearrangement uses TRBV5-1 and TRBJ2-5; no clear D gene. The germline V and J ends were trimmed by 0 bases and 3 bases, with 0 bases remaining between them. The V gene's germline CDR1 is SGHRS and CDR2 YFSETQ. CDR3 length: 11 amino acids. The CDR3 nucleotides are TGCGCCAGCAGCTTGGAAGAGACCCAGTACTTC. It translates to CASSLEETQYF. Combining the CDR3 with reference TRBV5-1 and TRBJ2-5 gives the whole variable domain KAGVTQTPRYLIKTRGQQVTLSCSPISGHRSVSWYQQTPGQGLQFLFEYFSETQRNKGNFPGRFSGRQFSNSRSEMNVSTLELGDSALYLCASSLEETQYFGPGTRLLVL.

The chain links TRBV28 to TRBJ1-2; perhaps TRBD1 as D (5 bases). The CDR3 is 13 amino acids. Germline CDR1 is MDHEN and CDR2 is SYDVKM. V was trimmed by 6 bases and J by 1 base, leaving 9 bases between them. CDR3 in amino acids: CASSPGYNYGYTF. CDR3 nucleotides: TGTGCCAGCAGCCCAGGGTATAACTATGGCTACACCTTC.

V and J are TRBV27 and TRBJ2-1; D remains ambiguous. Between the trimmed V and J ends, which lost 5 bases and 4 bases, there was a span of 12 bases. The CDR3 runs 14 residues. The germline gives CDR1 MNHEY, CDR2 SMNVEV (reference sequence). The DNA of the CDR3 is TGTGCCAGCAGTCCCGGTTACCGATACAATGAGCAGTTCTTC. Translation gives CASSPGYRYNEQFF.

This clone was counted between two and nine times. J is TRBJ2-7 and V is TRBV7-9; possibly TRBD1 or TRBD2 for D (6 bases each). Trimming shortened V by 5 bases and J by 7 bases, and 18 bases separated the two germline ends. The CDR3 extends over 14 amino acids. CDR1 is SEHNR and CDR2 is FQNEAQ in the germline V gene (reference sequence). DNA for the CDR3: TGTGCCAGCAGCACCCGGACGGGGGCGGAGGAGCAGTACTTC. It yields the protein CASSTRTGAEEQYF.